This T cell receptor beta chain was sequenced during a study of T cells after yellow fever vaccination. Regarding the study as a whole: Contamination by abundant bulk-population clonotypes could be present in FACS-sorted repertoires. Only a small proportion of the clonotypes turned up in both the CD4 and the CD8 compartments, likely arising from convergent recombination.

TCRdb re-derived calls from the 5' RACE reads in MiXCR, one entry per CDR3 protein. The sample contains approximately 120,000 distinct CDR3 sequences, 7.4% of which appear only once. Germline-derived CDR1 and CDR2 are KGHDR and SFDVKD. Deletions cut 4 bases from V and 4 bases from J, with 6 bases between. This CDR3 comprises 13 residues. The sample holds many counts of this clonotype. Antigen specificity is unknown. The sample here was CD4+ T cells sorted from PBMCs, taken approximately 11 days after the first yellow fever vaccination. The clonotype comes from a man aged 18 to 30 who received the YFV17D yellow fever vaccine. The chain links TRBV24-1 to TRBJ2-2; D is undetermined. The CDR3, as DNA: TGTGCCACCAGTGAACGGTTCACCGGGGAGCTGTTTTTT. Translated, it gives CATSERFTGELFF.